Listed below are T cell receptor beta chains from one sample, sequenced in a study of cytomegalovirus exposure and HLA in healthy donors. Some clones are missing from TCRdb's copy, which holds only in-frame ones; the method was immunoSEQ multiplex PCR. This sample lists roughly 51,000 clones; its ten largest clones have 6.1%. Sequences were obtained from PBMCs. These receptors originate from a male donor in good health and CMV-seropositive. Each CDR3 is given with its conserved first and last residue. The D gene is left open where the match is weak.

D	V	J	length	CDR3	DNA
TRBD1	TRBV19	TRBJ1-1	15	CASSPWTGGNTEAFF	TGTGCCAGTAGCCCTTGGACAGGGGGCAACACTGAAGCTTTCTTT
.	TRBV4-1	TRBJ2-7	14	CASSPPREIYEQYF	TGCGCCAGCAGCCCGCCTCGGGAAATCTACGAGCAGTACTTC
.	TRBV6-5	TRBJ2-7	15	CASSYIPGPVYEQYF	TGTGCCAGCAGTTACATACCGGGTCCAGTTTACGAGCAGTACTTC
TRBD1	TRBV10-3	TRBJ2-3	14	CATTRDRPTDTQYF	TGTGCCACGACTCGGGACAGACCAACAGATACGCAGTATTTT
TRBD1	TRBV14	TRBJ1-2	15	CASSPLDQGALGYTF	TGTGCCAGCAGCCCTTTAGACCAGGGGGCGTTAGGCTACACCTTC
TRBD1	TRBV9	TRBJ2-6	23	CASSSSLVLGGQGTNSGANVLTF	TGTGCCAGCAGCAGTAGCCTAGTTTTAGGAGGACAGGGGACTAATTCTGGGGCCAACGTCCTGACTTTC
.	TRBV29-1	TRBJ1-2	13	CSAFRGGDYGYTF	TGCAGCGCTTTCCGTGGGGGGGACTATGGCTACACCTTC
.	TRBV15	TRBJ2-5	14	CATSLARNQETQYF	TGTGCCACCAGCCTAGCGAGGAACCAAGAGACCCAGTACTTC
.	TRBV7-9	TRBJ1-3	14	CASSLELSGNTIYF	TGTGCCAGCAGCTTAGAACTTTCTGGAAACACCATATATTTT
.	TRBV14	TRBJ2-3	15	CASSRWQGITDTQYF	TGTGCCAGCAGCCGATGGCAGGGCATCACAGATACGCAGTATTTT
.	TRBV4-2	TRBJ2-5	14	CASSQDELARTQYF	TGTGCCAGCAGCCAAGATGAACTAGCCCGGACCCAGTACTTC
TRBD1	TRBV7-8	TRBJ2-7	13	CASRTGGIFEQYF	TGTGCCAGCAGAACAGGGGGCATTTTCGAGCAGTACTTC
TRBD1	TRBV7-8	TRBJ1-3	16	CASSSGGPGLGNTIYF	TGTGCCAGCAGCTCAGGGGGTCCGGGACTGGGAAACACCATATATTTT
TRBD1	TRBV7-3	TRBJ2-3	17	CASSPDRATSPTDTQYF	TGTGCCAGCAGCCCAGACAGGGCCACCTCCCCCACAGATACGCAGTATTTT
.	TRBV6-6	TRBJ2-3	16	CASSRPRDSQADTQYF	TGTGCCAGCAGTCGACCCCGGGACTCCCAGGCGGATACGCAGTATTTT
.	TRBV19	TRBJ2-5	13	CASGGGGQETQYF	TGTGCCAGTGGCGGGGGCGGGCAAGAGACCCAGTACTTC
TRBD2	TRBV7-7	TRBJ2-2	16	CASSQIAGGNTGELFF	TGTGCCAGCAGCCAAATAGCGGGGGGGAACACCGGGGAGCTGTTTTTT
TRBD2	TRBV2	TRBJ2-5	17	CASSAGLAGGNQETQYF	TGTGCCAGCAGTGCGGGACTAGCGGGGGGCAACCAAGAGACCCAGTACTTC
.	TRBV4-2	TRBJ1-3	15	CASSQVAVAGNTIYF	TGTGCCAGCAGCCAAGTGGCCGTTGCTGGAAACACCATATATTTT
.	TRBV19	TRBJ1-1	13	CASGGQPNTEAFF	TGTGCCAGTGGGGGACAACCGAACACTGAAGCTTTCTTT
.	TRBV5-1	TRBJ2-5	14	CASSLWGQEETQYF	TGCGCCAGCAGCTTGTGGGGGCAGGAAGAGACCCAGTACTTC
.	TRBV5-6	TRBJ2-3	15	CASSFATGTGHVGYF	.
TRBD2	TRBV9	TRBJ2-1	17	CASSVEGGTSGYNEQFF	TGTGCCAGCAGCGTAGAGGGGGGGACTAGCGGGTACAATGAGCAGTTCTTC
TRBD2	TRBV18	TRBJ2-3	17	CASSPPWWASGEHTQYF	TGTGCCAGCTCACCACCCTGGTGGGCTAGCGGGGAACATACGCAGTATTTT
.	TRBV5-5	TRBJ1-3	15	CASSFEGFSGNTIYF	TGTGCCAGCAGCTTCGAGGGATTTTCTGGAAACACCATATATTTT
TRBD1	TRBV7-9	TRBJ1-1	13	CASSSGQDTEAFF	TGTGCCAGCAGCTCGGGACAGGACACTGAAGCTTTCTTT
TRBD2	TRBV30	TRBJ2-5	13	CAWSGLATKTQYF	TGTGCCTGGAGTGGACTAGCGACAAAGACCCAGTACTTC
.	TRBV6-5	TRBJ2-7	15	CASSSQGPVSYEQYF	TGTGCCAGCAGTTCACAGGGCCCGGTATCCTACGAGCAGTACTTC
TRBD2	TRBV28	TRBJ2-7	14	CASSWTSGVYEQYF	TGTGCCAGCAGTTGGACTAGCGGGGTTTACGAGCAGTACTTC
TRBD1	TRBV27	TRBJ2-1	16	CASSSNPGQGAWEQFF	TGTGCCAGCAGTTCCAATCCGGGACAGGGGGCATGGGAGCAGTTCTTC
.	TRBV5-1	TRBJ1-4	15	CASSLAVTTNEKLFF	TGCGCCAGCAGCTTGGCAGTGACAACTAATGAAAAACTGTTTTTT
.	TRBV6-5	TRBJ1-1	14	CASSYGALNTEAFF	TGTGCCAGCAGTTATGGGGCCCTGAACACTGAAGCTTTCTTT
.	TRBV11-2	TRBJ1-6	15	CASSRAQGYNSPLHF	TGTGCCAGCAGCCGCGCCCAGGGGTATAATTCACCCCTCCACTTT
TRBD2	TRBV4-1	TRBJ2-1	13	CASSPAGRNEQFF	TGCGCCAGCAGCCCAGCGGGGAGGAATGAGCAGTTCTTC
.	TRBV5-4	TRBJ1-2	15	CASSFSGGHPYGYTF	TGTGCCAGCAGCTTCAGTGGAGGCCATCCTTATGGCTACACCTTC
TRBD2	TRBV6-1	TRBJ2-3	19	CASSENPLGLAGGGDTQYF	TGTGCCAGCAGTGAAAACCCCCTGGGTCTAGCGGGGGGCGGGGATACGCAGTATTTT
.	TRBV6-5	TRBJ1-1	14	CASSSGGEDTEAFF	TGTGCCAGCAGCTCCGGCGGAGAGGACACTGAAGCTTTCTTT
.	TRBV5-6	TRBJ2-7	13	CASSLSLAYEQYF	TGTGCCAGCAGCTTGTCGCTAGCCTACGAGCAGTACTTC
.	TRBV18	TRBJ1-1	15	CASSPRTVGNTEAFF	TGTGCCAGCTCACCTCGGACAGTTGGGAACACTGAAGCTTTCTTT
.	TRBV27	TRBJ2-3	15	CASSLRAPYTDTQYF	TGTGCCAGCAGTTTGAGAGCACCCTACACAGATACGCAGTATTTT
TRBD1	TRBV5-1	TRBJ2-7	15	CASSSQGTGLDEQYF	TGCGCCAGCAGCTCCCAAGGGACAGGGCTGGACGAGCAGTACTTC
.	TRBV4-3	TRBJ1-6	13	CASRFSGSSPLHF	TGCGCCAGCAGGTTCAGCGGCTCTTCACCCCTCCACTTT
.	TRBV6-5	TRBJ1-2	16	CASSYSEPQGWVGYTF	TGTGCCAGCAGTTACTCCGAACCCCAGGGATGGGTTGGCTACACCTTC
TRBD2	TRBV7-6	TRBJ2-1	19	CASSPRYLTSPSSYNEQFF	TGTGCCAGCAGCCCCCGCTACTTGACTAGCCCAAGCTCCTACAATGAGCAGTTCTTC
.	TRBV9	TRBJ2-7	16	CASSVGIGAEYYEQYF	TGTGCCAGCAGCGTAGGCATTGGAGCGGAGTACTACGAGCAGTACTTC
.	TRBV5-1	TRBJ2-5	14	CASSAPGGGETQYF	TGCGCCAGCAGCGCGCCGGGGGGCGGGGAGACCCAGTACTTC